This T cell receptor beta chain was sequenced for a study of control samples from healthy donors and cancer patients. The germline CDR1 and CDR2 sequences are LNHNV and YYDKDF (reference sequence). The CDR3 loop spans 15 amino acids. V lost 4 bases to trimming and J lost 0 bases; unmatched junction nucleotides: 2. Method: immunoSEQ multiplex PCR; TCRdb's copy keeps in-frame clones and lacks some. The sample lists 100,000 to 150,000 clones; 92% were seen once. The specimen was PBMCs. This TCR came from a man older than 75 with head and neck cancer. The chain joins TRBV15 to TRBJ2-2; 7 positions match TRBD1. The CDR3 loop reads CATSTGTANTGELFF. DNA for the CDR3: TGTGCCACCAGCACCGGGACAGCGAACACCGGGGAGCTGTTTTTT.